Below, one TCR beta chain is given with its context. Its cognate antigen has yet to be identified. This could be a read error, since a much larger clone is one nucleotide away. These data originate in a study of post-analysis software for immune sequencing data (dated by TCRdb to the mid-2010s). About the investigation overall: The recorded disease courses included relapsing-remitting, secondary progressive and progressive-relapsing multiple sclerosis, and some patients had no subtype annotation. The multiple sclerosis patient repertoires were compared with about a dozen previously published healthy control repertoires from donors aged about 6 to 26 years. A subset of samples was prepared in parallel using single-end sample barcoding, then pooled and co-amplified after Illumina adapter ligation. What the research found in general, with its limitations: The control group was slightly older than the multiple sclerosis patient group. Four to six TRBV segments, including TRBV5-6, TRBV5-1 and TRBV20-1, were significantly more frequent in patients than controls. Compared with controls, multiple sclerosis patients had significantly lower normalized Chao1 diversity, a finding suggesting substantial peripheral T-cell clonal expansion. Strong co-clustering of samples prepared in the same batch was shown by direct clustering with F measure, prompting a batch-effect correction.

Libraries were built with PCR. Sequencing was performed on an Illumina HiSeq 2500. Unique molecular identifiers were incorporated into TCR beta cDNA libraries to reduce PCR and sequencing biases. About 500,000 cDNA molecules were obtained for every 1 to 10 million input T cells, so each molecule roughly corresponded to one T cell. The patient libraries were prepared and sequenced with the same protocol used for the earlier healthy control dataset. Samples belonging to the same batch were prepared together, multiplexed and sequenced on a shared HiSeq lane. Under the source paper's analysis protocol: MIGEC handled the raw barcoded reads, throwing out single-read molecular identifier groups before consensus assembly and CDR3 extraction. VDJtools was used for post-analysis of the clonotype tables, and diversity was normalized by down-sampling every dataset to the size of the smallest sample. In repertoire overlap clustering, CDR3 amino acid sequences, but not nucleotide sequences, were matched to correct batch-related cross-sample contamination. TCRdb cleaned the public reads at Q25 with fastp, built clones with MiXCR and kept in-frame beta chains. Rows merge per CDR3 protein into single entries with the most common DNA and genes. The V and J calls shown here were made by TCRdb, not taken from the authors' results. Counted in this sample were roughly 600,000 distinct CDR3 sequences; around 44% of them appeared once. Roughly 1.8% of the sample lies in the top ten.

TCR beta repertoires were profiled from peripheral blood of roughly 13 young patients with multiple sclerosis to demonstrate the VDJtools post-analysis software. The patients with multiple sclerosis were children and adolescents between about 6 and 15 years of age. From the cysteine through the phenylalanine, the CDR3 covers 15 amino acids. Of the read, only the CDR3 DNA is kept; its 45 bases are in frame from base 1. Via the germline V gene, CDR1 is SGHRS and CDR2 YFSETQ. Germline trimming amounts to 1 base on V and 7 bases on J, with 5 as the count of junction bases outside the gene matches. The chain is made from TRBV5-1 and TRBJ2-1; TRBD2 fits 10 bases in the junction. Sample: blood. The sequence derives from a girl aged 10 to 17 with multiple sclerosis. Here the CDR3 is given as CASSLKVAGGNEQFF. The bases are TGCGCCAGCAGCTTGAAGGTAGCGGGGGGAAATGAGCAGTTCTTC.